This T cell receptor (beta chain) was sequenced for a study of patients and donors after allogeneic stem cell transplantation. CDR1 and CDR2 from the germline V gene are SGDLS and YYNGEE. This CDR3 is built from 15 residues. V was shortened by 4 bases and J by 4 bases, with 17 bases between the two germline ends. This clonotype was seen repeatedly, ten times or more. TCRdb analysed the RT-PCR reads with MiXCR anew, one entry per CDR3 protein. The data hold about 230,000 distinct CDR3 sequences, with roughly 13% observed a single time. The chain couples TRBV9 to TRBJ1-2; D is possibly TRBD1 (5 bases). Sequencing was carried out using blood, either unsorted or a sorted T cell fraction (not recorded which). This clonotype originated in a human donor who was either an allogeneic HSCT recipient or a stem cell or donor lymphocyte infusion donor (not recorded which). It is not recorded whose cells these are; they may come from a transplant donor. CDR3 sequence (DNA): TGTGCCAGCAGCCCCCGGCGGAACGGGGGCTATGGCTACACCTTC. Amino acid sequence: CASSPRRNGGYGYTF.